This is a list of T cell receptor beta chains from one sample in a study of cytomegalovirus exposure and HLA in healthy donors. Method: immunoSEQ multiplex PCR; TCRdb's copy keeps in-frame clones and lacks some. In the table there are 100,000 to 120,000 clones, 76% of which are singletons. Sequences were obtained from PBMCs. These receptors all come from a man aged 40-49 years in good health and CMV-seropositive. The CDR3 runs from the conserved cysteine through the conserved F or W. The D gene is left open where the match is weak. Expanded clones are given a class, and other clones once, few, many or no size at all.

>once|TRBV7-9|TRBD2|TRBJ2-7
TGTGCCAGCAGCCCTGGACTAGCCCGAACCTACGAGCAGTACTTC
CASSPGLARTYEQYF
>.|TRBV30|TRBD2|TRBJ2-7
TGTGCCTGGGGACCGGGAGGGGCGCAGTCCCAGCAGTACTTC
CAWGPGGAQSQQYF
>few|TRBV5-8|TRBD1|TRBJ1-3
TGTGCCAGCAGCTTGGTGGACAGGGGGCTTGGAAACACCATATATTTT
CASSLVDRGLGNTIYF
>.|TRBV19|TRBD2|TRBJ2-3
TGTGCCAGTCAGACTAGCGGGAGCACAGATACGCAGTATTTT
CASQTSGSTDTQYF
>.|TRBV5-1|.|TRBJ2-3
TGCGCCAGCAGCGGGCAAACAGGGACAGATACGCAGTATTTT
CASSGQTGTDTQYF
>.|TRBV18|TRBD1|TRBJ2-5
TGTGCCAGCTCACCCTGGACAGGGTCCGAAGAGACCCAGTACTTC
CASSPWTGSEETQYF
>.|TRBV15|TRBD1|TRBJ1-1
TGTGCCACCAGCGGTGTCGACAGGGGTTACACTGAAGCTTTCTTT
CATSGVDRGYTEAFF
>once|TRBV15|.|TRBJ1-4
TGTGCCACCAGCAGAGTGGGCAGTTTGGAAAAACTGTTTTTT
CATSRVGSLEKLFF
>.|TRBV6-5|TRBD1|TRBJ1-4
TGTGCCAGCAGTCCGGGACAGGGGGGAAAACTGTTTTTT
CASSPGQGGKLFF
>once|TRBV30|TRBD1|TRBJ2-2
TGTGCCTGGAGTGTACGTGGGCAGGGGGCCGGGGAGCTGTTTTTT
CAWSVRGQGAGELFF
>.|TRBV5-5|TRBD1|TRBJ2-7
TGTGCCAGCAGCTTTGACAGGGTCAACGAGCAGTACTTC
CASSFDRVNEQYF
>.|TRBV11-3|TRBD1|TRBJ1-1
TGTGCCAGCAGCTCATACAGGGGGTCAGACGCTTTCTTT
CASSSYRGSDAFF
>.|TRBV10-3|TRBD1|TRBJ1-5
TGTGCCATCAGTGAAACCGGGACAGGGGGCATGGGGGGCAATCAGCCCCAGCATTTT
CAISETGTGGMGGNQPQHF
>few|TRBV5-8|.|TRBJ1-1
TGTGCCAGCAGCTTGGGACGGAGGAACACTGAAGCTTTCTTT
CASSLGRRNTEAFF
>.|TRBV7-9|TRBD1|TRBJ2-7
TGTGCCAGCAGCCCTCGGGACAGGCGCGAGCAGTACTTC
CASSPRDRREQYF
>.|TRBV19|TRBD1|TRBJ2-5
TGTGCCAGTAGTAGGGCGCCGACAGGGCTCCAAGAGACCCAGTACTTC
CASSRAPTGLQETQYF
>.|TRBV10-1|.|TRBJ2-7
TGCGCCAGCAGTAGGAGCTCCTACGAGCAGTACTTC
CASSRSSYEQYF
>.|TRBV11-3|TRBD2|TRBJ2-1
TGTGCCAGCAGCTTAGGTGGAGCGGGAGTTGGGAATGAGCAGTTCTTC
CASSLGGAGVGNEQFF
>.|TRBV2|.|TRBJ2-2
TGTGCCAGCAGTGTGGCGGGTGGCACCGGGGAGCTGTTTTTT
CASSVAGGTGELFF
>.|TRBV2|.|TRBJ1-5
TGTGCCAGCACCGGACCAGGGTTGGCCAATCAGCCCCAGCATTTT
CASTGPGLANQPQHF
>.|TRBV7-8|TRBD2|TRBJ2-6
TGTGCCAGCAGCACGTCGGGGGGCCTGACTTTC
CASSTSGGLTF
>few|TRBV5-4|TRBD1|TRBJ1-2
TGTGCCAGCAGCTTGGGAGGTACAGGGGCGCGTTGGGACTATGGCTACACCTTC
CASSLGGTGARWDYGYTF
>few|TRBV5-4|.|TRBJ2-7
TGTGCCAGCAGCCCCAGGGAAAAAGCACTCTACGAGCAGTACTTC
CASSPREKALYEQYF
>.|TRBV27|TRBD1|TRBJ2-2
TGTGCCAGCAGAACAGGGGGGTCGAGCACCGGGGAGCTGTTTTTT
CASRTGGSSTGELFF
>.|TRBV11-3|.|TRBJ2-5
TGTGCCAGCAGCTTAGTTCAGACTAGACAAGAGACCCAGTACTTC
CASSLVQTRQETQYF
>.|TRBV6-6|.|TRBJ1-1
TGTGCCAGCAGTTACCCTTTAGACAGGATGAACACTGAAGCTTTCTTT
CASSYPLDRMNTEAFF
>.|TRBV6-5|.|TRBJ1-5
TGTGCCAGCGCAGACAGAGATCAGCCCCAGCATTTT
CASADRDQPQHF
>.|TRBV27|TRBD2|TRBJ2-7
TGTGCCAGCAGTTCTCTAGCGGGGGGTTCCTCCTACGAGCAGTACTTC
CASSSLAGGSSYEQYF
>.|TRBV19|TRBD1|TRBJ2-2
TGTGCCAGTAGGCCACTACAGGGGTGGACCGGGGAGCTGTTTTTT
CASRPLQGWTGELFF
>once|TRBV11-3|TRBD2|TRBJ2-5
TGTGCCAGCAGCACCCGGGGTAGCGGGAGAGCTGGCCAAGAGACCCAGTACTTC
CASSTRGSGRAGQETQYF
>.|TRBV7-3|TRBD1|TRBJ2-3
TGTGCCAGCAGCTTCACAGGGGGCGTGCAGTATTTT
CASSFTGGVQYF
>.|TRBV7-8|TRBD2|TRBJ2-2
TGTGCCAGCAGCCGACTAGCGGGAAATAACGCCGGGGAGCTGTTTTTT
CASSRLAGNNAGELFF
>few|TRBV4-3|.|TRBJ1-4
TGCGCCAGCAGCCTGCGGGTTAATAATGAAAAACTGTTTTTT
CASSLRVNNEKLFF